This T cell receptor beta chain is drawn from a study of vaccination and CD4 T cells after COVID-19. About the research overall: Overlapping SARS-CoV-2, HCoV-NL63, HCoV-OC43 and HCoV-229E spike peptides were used to stimulate cells. The study, taken as a whole, reports: In median terms, SARS-CoV-2-reactive clonotypes went from roughly 22 to 38, a nonsignificant rise. The study examined relatively few convalescent patients and included no early post-infection timepoints.

Oncomine TCR Beta short-read sequencing was applied to DNA from cultured CD4+ T cells. TCRdb reprocessed the PCR reads with MiXCR, giving one entry per CDR3 protein. In the table there are 20,000 to 25,000 distinct CDR3 sequences, about 39% of which are singletons. With respect to this clonotype: Its specificity is not known.

This CDR3 region has 14 residues. Germline CDR1 is SGHNT and CDR2 is YENEEA. Trimming at V came to 5 bases and at J to 0 bases, leaving 3 bases not matched to a gene. Treatment defined: approximately 10-day PBMC culture with coronavirus spike peptide pools or control peptides (ViraFEST assay). The TCR comes from a human donor who had recovered from COVID-19. The specimen comprised CD4+ T cells from blood, cultured in vitro, sampled before SARS-CoV-2 vaccination. V and J are TRBV11-3 and TRBJ1-2, with 7 bases identical to TRBD1. CDR3 residues: CASSRQGANYGYTF. The CDR3, as DNA: TGTGCCAGCAGCCGACAGGGAGCTAACTATGGCTACACCTTC.